The clone carrying this TCR beta chain is a singleton in its sample. The data were taken from a study of control samples from healthy donors and cancer patients. Clones were sequenced by immunoSEQ multiplex PCR, and TCRdb holds only the in-frame ones, with some missing. This sample yields approximately 190,000 clones, of which about nine tenths are seen a single time; over 1.5% belongs to the top ten. Germline assignment: CDR1 SNHLY and CDR2 FYNNEI. Deletions cut 1 base from V and 11 bases from J, with 8 bases between. The CDR3 covers 11 residues. The receptor comes from a man aged 25 to 40 in good health. The V call is TRBV2, the J call TRBJ1-1; D gene ambiguous. Material: blood. The CDR3 is CASSEGLIAFF. The CDR3 DNA sequence: TGTGCCAGCAGTGAAGGCCTTATTGCTTTCTTT.